Listed below are T cell receptor beta chains from one sample, sequenced in a study of OX40 agonist ivuxolimab in advanced cancers. TCRdb's table, derived via immunoSEQ multiplex PCR, lists solely in-frame clones and lacks some. The sample lists more than 80,000 clones, about 92% seen once, with around 0.28% in the top ten. Sequenced material: CD4+ or CD8+ T cells sorted from blood, taken in a trial of the OX40 agonist ivuxolimab. The receptors derive from an adult with an advanced solid tumor such as melanoma, head and neck, liver or kidney cancer. Each CDR3 is given with its conserved first and last residue. Clone size appears in some rows only: once, few, many, or a class for an expanded clone.

v_gene,abundance,j_gene,CDR3aa
TRBV18,NA,TRBJ2-1,CASSPPGGRGANEQFF
TRBV2,NA,TRBJ1-4,CASSDPGIDEKLFF
TRBV18,NA,TRBJ2-3,CASSPSTDTQYF
TRBV9,NA,TRBJ1-5,CASSRREGVGQPQHF
TRBV7-2,NA,TRBJ2-4,CASSWLAGQAKNIQYF
TRBV14,NA,TRBJ2-1,CASSPARTGGYNEQFF
TRBV20-1,NA,TRBJ1-1,CSARSGTEAFF
TRBV15,NA,TRBJ1-5,CATSAGGGDLLGAQHF
TRBV18,NA,TRBJ2-5,CASSPFFGETQYF
TRBV19,NA,TRBJ2-3,CASRRRGDGTDTQYF
TRBV11-3,NA,TRBJ2-1,CASSSGTYNEQFF
TRBV7-3,NA,TRBJ1-4,CASSPTPGEKLFF
TRBV6-1,once,TRBJ2-7,CASRRGGAGEQYF
TRBV5-1,NA,TRBJ2-1,CASSLDPLAGVPNEQFF
TRBV7-2,NA,TRBJ1-3,CASSFWGHGNTIYF
TRBV2,NA,TRBJ2-1,CASSYTLGGEQFF
TRBV6-5,NA,TRBJ1-5,CASSYLSGDQPQHF
TRBV28,NA,TRBJ1-5,CASSSTVVQPQHF
TRBV30,NA,TRBJ2-5,CAWSVGETQYF
TRBV28,NA,TRBJ2-1,CASSYLVEQFF
TRBV7-3,NA,TRBJ2-2,CASSPHRGDTGELFF
TRBV20-1,NA,TRBJ1-6,CSAGGNSPLHF
TRBV12-5,once,TRBJ1-5,CASALETQPQHF
TRBV5-1,NA,TRBJ2-1,CASSLGGSTHNEQFF
TRBV7-2,NA,TRBJ1-4,CASSFDRGEEKLFF
TRBV9,NA,TRBJ1-2,CASSVESRGGGYTF
TRBV27,NA,TRBJ1-5,CASSPWVGSNQPQHF